These 23 T cell receptor beta chains came from one sample sequenced in a study of shared clonotypes between healthy human individuals. Clones were sequenced by immunoSEQ multiplex PCR, and TCRdb holds only the in-frame ones, with some missing. The sample holds roughly 2.5 million clones, 85% to 95% seen once. The sample consisted of naive CD4+ T cells sorted from blood. This sample's subset: CD45RA+ positively selected. These receptor sequences come from a man aged 18 to 30 in good health.

The rearrangement uses TRBV27 and TRBJ2-7; possibly TRBD2 for D (6 bases). Deletions cut 5 bases from V and 0 bases from J, with 14 bases between. From germline, CDR1 is MNHEY and CDR2 SMNVEV (reference sequence). The length of the CDR3 is 15 residues. The CDR3 reads CASSNQGGNSYEQYF. Here the CDR3 DNA reads TGTGCCAGCAGTAACCAGGGAGGCAACTCCTACGAGCAGTACTTC.

This clone was counted only a few times. The genes are TRBV30 and TRBJ1-1; no reliable D call. CDR1 is GTSNPN, CDR2 SVGIG, per germline (reference sequence). This CDR3 comprises 14 residues. The germline V and J ends were trimmed by 2 bases and 1 base, with 11 bases remaining between them. The CDR3 bases are TGTGCCTGGAGTACCTCTCTATGGAACACTGAAGCTTTCTTT. Protein sequence: CAWSTSLWNTEAFF. The full variable domain, its missing parts supplied by reference TRBV30 and TRBJ1-1, is SQTIHQWPATLVQPVGSPLSLECTVEGTSNPNLYWYRQAAGRGLQLLFYSVGIGQISSEVPQNLSASRPQDRQFILSSKKLLLSDSGFYLCAWSTSLWNTEAFFGQGTRLTVV.

The chain couples TRBV28 to TRBJ2-7; TRBD1 or TRBD2 may be the D gene (6 bases each). The CDR3 length is 12 residues. Deletions cut 8 bases from V and 4 bases from J, with 12 bases between. Per germline, CDR1 MDHEN and CDR2 SYDVKM. The CDR3 region has the DNA TGTGCCAGCCGGGGGACACCTTACGAGCAGTACTTC. This sequence encodes CASRGTPYEQYF.

This chain links TRBV2 with TRBJ2-5; D gene ambiguous. CDR3 length equals 14 residues. Germline CDR1 SNHLY, CDR2 FYNNEI. The V end lost 6 bases, the J end lost 5 bases, and 16 bases lay between the germline ends. The CDR3 spells CASRVTGPGETQYF. The CDR3 DNA is TGTGCCAGCAGGGTGACTGGACCCGGGGAGACCCAGTACTTC.

This chain connects TRBV10-2 to TRBJ2-1, with D unclear. The CDR3 extends over 15 amino acids. The germline V gene encodes CDR1 WSHSY and CDR2 SAAADI. Trimming took off 6 bases at V and 4 bases at J, with 16 bases between the two ends. The CDR3, as DNA: TGCGCCAGCAGGTTCTCCAATGAGGTTTACAATGAGCAGTTCTTC. It yields the protein CASRFSNEVYNEQFF.

CDR3 bases: TGTGCCAGCAGCTCATTCGGGGGTATGACTAGCGGGAGCTCAGAGACCCAGTACTTC. This encodes CASSSFGGMTSGSSETQYF. The genes are TRBV7-9 and TRBJ2-5, with 12 bases lining up with TRBD2. The germline CDR1 and CDR2 sequences are SEHNR and FQNEAQ (reference sequence). The CDR3 consists of 19 residues. With V trimmed by 4 bases and J by 4 bases, 16 bases remained unmatched. The full variable domain, completed using reference TRBV7-9 and TRBJ2-5, is DTGVSQNPRHKITKRGQNVTFRCDPISEHNRLYWYRQTLGQGPEFLTYFQNEAQLEKSRLLSDRFSAERPKGSFSTLEIQRTEQGDSAMYLCASSSFGGMTSGSSETQYFGPGTRLLVL.

This clone was seen just once. This chain connects TRBV19 to TRBJ2-7; 8 bases fit TRBD2. After removal of 2 bases from V and 3 bases from J, the junction contained 9 bases not matched to a gene. Germline values: CDR1 LNHDA, CDR2 SQIVND (reference sequence). The CDR3 is 16 residues long. This CDR3 is CASSISDAGGYYEQYF. For the CDR3, the DNA is TGTGCCAGTAGTATAAGTGACGCGGGAGGTTACTACGAGCAGTACTTC.

V is TRBV27 and J is TRBJ1-1; 7 bases map to TRBD1. The CDR3 loop spans 15 amino acids. Germline V gene lookup returns CDR1 MNHEY and CDR2 SMNVEV (reference sequence). The ends lost 3 bases at V and 0 bases at J; junction bases unmatched: 4. Here the CDR3 DNA reads TGTGCCAGCAGTTTTCTTGACAGGGTGAACACTGAAGCTTTCTTT. Protein: CASSFLDRVNTEAFF.

The rearrangement joins TRBV5-4 to TRBJ1-6; 7 positions agree with TRBD1. Unmatched junction bases numbered 5, after V lost 4 bases and J lost 7 bases. Germline CDR1 reads SGHNT; CDR2 reads YYREEE (reference sequence). The CDR3 runs to 14 residues. This chain's CDR3 is CASSETGVNSPLHF. DNA for the CDR3: TGTGCCAGCAGCGAAACAGGGGTGAATTCACCCCTCCACTTT.

This chain links TRBV5-1 with TRBJ2-5; 9 nucleotides agree with TRBD1. Germline V gives CDR1 SGHRS, CDR2 YFSETQ. This CDR3 has 14 amino acids. Trimming removed 4 bases from V and 5 bases from J; junction bases left unmatched: 6. In nucleotides, the CDR3 is TGCGCCAGCAGCCAGGGACAGGGAAAGGAGACCCAGTACTTC. Protein sequence: CASSQGQGKETQYF. Filled out from reference TRBV5-1 and TRBJ2-5, the complete variable domain reads KAGVTQTPRYLIKTRGQQVTLSCSPISGHRSVSWYQQTPGQGLQFLFEYFSETQRNKGNFPGRFSGRQFSNSRSEMNVSTLELGDSALYLCASSQGQGKETQYFGPGTRLLVL.

CDR3 DNA sequence: TGTGCCAGCAGCTCGAGGGGGATGTCCTACGAGCAGTACTTC. Translating it yields CASSSRGMSYEQYF. The chain carries TRBV5-4 and TRBJ2-7; the D gene is possibly TRBD1 (6 bases). This CDR3 region has 14 residues. Trimming stripped 3 bases from V and 1 base from J, with 11 bases between. Germline V lookup: CDR1 SGHNT, CDR2 YYREEE (reference sequence).

The rearrangement joins TRBV5-1 to TRBJ2-3; the D gene is possibly TRBD2 (5 bases). The germline gives CDR1 SGHRS, CDR2 YFSETQ. Between the trimmed V and J ends, which lost 5 bases and 5 bases, there was a span of 12 bases. This CDR3 comprises 13 residues. As DNA, the CDR3 is TGCGCCAGCAGTTCTATTCGGGGAGATACGCAGTATTTT. It yields the protein CASSSIRGDTQYF.

This chain uses TRBV19 with TRBJ1-2; 8 nucleotides line up with TRBD1. The CDR3 has 14 amino acids. Germline values: CDR1 LNHDA, CDR2 SQIVND (reference sequence). V lost 5 bases and J lost 5; bases outside the gene matches: 7. The CDR3 sequence is CASSALDRGYGYTF. The CDR3 region has the DNA TGTGCCAGTAGTGCGCTTGACAGGGGATATGGCTACACCTTC.

Of note for this clone: The same CDR3 is also encoded by other DNA sequences in this sample. The V gene is TRBV5-1, the J gene TRBJ2-3; a possible D gene is TRBD1 (5 bases). Germline V lookup: CDR1 SGHRS, CDR2 YFSETQ. V was pared by 0 bases and J by 0 bases, with 11 bases between. This CDR3 is built from 16 residues. The CDR3 reads CASSLGGQGSTDTQYF. In DNA form, the CDR3 reads TGCGCCAGCAGCTTGGGAGGTCAGGGAAGCACAGATACGCAGTATTTT.

The chain couples TRBV2 to TRBJ2-6, with 12 bases matching TRBD2. V lost 6 bases to trimming and J lost 0 bases; unmatched junction nucleotides: 6. This CDR3 contains 18 residues. CDR1 and CDR2 from the germline V gene are SNHLY and FYNNEI. CDR3 residues: CASRTGGLAGSGANVLTF. CDR3 sequence (DNA): TGTGCCAGCAGAACTGGGGGACTAGCGGGCTCTGGGGCCAACGTCCTGACTTTC.

The rearrangement links TRBV5-1 to TRBJ2-7; 11 bases match TRBD2. The junction had 11 bases not matched to a gene; V was cut back by 4 bases and J by 2 bases. Germline loops: CDR1 SGHRS, CDR2 YFSETQ. This CDR3 region has 17 residues. The CDR3 region has the DNA TGCGCCAGCAGCCTACCCTTACTAGCGGGGGAACCCTACGAGCAGTACTTC. This gives the protein CASSLPLLAGEPYEQYF.

The CDR3 loop reads CASILQGSNQPQHF. DNA of the CDR3: TGTGCCAGCATCCTCCAGGGGTCCAATCAGCCCCAGCATTTT. J is TRBJ1-5 and V is TRBV28, with a weak D call TRBD1 (6 bases). The CDR3 contains 14 residues. Looked up from germline, CDR1 is MDHEN and CDR2 is SYDVKM. V was trimmed by 7 bases and J by 3 bases, leaving 13 bases between them.

The rearrangement joins TRBV18 to TRBJ1-5; D is uncertain. V lost 3 bases to trimming and J lost 4 bases, with 7 bases between them. The CDR3 has 13 residues. CDR1 is KGHSH, CDR2 LQKENI, per germline. For the CDR3, the DNA is TGTGCCAGCTCACCTCTAATTAATCAGCCCCAGCATTTT. It codes for CASSPLINQPQHF.

CDR3 in amino acids: CASRQGLYNSPLHF. CDR3 DNA: TGTGCCTCACGGCAGGGCCTCTATAATTCACCCCTCCACTTT. The chain recombines TRBV27 with TRBJ1-6; a weak D match, TRBD1 (5 bases). The V gene lost 11 bases and the J gene lost 3 bases, with 14 bases spanning the gap. The CDR3 is made up of 14 amino acids. Looked up from germline, CDR1 is MNHEY and CDR2 is SMNVEV (reference sequence).

The J gene is TRBJ1-5, the V gene TRBV6-5; D uncertain. V was cut by 5 bases and J by 5 bases, with 10 bases left in between. Germline V CDR1 and CDR2: MNHEY, SVGAGI. This CDR3 spans 13 amino acids. The CDR3 coding sequence is TGTGCCAGCAGTAAGGACCCTTATCAGCCCCAGCATTTT. Translated: CASSKDPYQPQHF.

Comments on this clone: The sample has other DNA sequences that encode this CDR3 too. This sequence joins TRBV7-2 and TRBJ2-5; 10 nucleotides match TRBD2. Germline V CDR1 and CDR2: SGHTA, FQGNSA. This CDR3 region has 15 residues. J gave up 2 bases and V 5 bases, and 5 bases lay outside the gene matches. The CDR3 region is CASSPRTSGQETQYF. The CDR3 DNA reads TGTGCCAGCAGCCCACGGACTAGCGGTCAAGAGACCCAGTACTTC.

In the case of this clone: The same CDR3 can be traced to other DNA sequences in this sample. The chain uses TRBV5-1 and TRBJ2-3; D gene uncertain. V was trimmed by 0 bases and J by 2 bases, leaving 1 base between them. Germline CDR1 and CDR2: SGHRS and YFSETQ. The CDR3 is made up of 12 amino acids. The CDR3, as DNA: TGCGCCAGCAGCTTGGTCACAGATACGCAGTATTTT. This codes for CASSLVTDTQYF. The variable domain in full, completed from reference TRBV5-1 and TRBJ2-3, reads KAGVTQTPRYLIKTRGQQVTLSCSPISGHRSVSWYQQTPGQGLQFLFEYFSETQRNKGNFPGRFSGRQFSNSRSEMNVSTLELGDSALYLCASSLVTDTQYFGPGTRLTVL.

As to this clone: The sample contains more than one DNA sequence encoding this CDR3. This rearrangement joins TRBV18 to TRBJ2-2; D gene unclear. V lost 3 bases and J lost 8, with 4 bases in between. The CDR3 is 11 residues long. Germline V lookup: CDR1 KGHSH, CDR2 LQKENI. CDR3 bases: TGTGCCAGCTCACCCCCAGGGGAGCTGTTTTTT. It specifies CASSPPGELFF.